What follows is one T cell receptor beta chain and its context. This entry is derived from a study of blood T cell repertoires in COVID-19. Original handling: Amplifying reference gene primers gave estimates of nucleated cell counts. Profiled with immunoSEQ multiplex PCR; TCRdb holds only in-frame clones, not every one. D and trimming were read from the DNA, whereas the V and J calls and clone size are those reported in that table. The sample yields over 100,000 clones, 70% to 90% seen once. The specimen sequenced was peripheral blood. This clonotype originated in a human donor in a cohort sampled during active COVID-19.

The CDR3 nucleotides read TGTGCCAGTAGTATCCGCCCCCCCGGGACAGGGGCCACCGGGGAGCTGTTTTTT. This translates into CASSIRPPGTGATGELFF. The chain employs TRBV19 and TRBJ2-2; 10 nucleotides agree with TRBD1. The CDR3 length is 18 residues. The germline gives CDR1 LNHDA, CDR2 SQIVND (reference sequence). V was clipped by 3 bases and J by 4 bases; unmatched bases: 11.